This is a list of T cell receptor beta chains from one sample in a study of shared clonotypes between healthy human individuals. TCRdb keeps only in-frame clones here, not all; method: immunoSEQ multiplex PCR. The top ten hold approximately 12% of the sample, which has 230,000 or so clones, 60% to 70% seen once. What was sequenced was memory CD4+ T cells sorted from blood. These TCRs come from a man younger than 45 in good health. The CDR3 runs from the conserved cysteine through the conserved F or W. The D gene is left open where the match is weak. Only part of the rows carry a size: once, few, many, or a class if the clone is expanded.

d_call	clone_size	j_call	v_call	cdr3_nt	cdr3_aa
.	many	TRBJ1-2	TRBV14	TGTGCCAGCAGCCCCGGGACCGACCTATATGGCTACACCTTC	CASSPGTDLYGYTF
.	.	TRBJ1-5	TRBV27	TGTGCCAGCAGTTTATCCGGCTTCGGAAGGGACAATCAGCCCCAGCATTTT	CASSLSGFGRDNQPQHF
.	.	TRBJ1-3	TRBV5-6	TGTGCCAGCAGCTTGGGGTTGATCGGCACCATATATTTT	CASSLGLIGTIYF
TRBD2	many	TRBJ2-3	TRBV5-6	TGTGCCAGCAGCTTTGGTGGGGAGGGGGATACGCAGTATTTT	CASSFGGEGDTQYF
.	.	TRBJ2-1	TRBV11-2	TGTGCCAGCAGCTTTGCTCGGACGAGCTCCTACAATGAGCAGTTCTTC	CASSFARTSSYNEQFF
TRBD1	.	TRBJ2-3	TRBV5-1	TGCGCCAGCACCAGACCGGGACAGGGCGGAGATACGCAGTATTTT	CASTRPGQGGDTQYF
.	few	TRBJ2-2	TRBV11-3	TGTGCCAGCAGCTTAACGGGATCCGGGGAGCTGTTTTTT	CASSLTGSGELFF
.	few	TRBJ1-1	TRBV11-2	TGTGCCAGCAGCCCCGACGGGATGAACACTGAAGCTTTCTTT	CASSPDGMNTEAFF
.	.	TRBJ1-2	TRBV6-1	TGTGCCAGCATTCCTATCCGGGGGATTGGCTATGGCTACACCTTC	CASIPIRGIGYGYTF
.	.	TRBJ1-1	TRBV11-2	TGTGCCAGCAGCTTAGTTGGCCCGAACACTGAAGCTTTCTTT	CASSLVGPNTEAFF
.	once	TRBJ2-3	TRBV29-1	TGCAGCTCGAGGCGACCCGCAGGGGATACGCAGTATTTT	CSSRRPAGDTQYF
.	.	TRBJ2-3	TRBV2	TGTGCCAGGGATGGGGGCACAGATACGCAGTATTTT	CARDGGTDTQYF
.	.	TRBJ2-3	TRBV4-2	TGTGCCACCACCTTAGAGACAGGCCGCACAGATACGCAGTATTTT	CATTLETGRTDTQYF
.	few	TRBJ2-3	TRBV5-4	TGTGCCAGCAGCTGGAGACTGACCGGCACAGATACGCAGTATTTT	CASSWRLTGTDTQYF
TRBD1	few	TRBJ2-1	TRBV5-1	TGCGCCAGCATGATAACAGGGGCACTATACAATGAGCAGTTCTTC	CASMITGALYNEQFF
TRBD2	.	TRBJ2-7	TRBV7-9	TGTGCCAGCAGCTACCCCCCTCAGCGGGAATTATACGAGCAGTACTTC	CASSYPPQRELYEQYF